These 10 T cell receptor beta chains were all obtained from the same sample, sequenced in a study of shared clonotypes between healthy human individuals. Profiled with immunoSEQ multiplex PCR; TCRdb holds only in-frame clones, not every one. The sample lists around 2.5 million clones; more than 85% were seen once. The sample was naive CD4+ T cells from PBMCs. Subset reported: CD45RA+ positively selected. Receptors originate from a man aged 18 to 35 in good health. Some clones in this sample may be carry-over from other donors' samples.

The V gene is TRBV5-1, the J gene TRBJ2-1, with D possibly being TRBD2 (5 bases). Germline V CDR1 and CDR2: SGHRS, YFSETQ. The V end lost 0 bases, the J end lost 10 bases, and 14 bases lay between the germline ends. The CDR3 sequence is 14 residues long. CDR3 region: CASSLGTGSLEQFF. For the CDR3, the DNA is TGCGCCAGCAGCTTGGGAACGGGGTCCCTAGAGCAGTTCTTC.

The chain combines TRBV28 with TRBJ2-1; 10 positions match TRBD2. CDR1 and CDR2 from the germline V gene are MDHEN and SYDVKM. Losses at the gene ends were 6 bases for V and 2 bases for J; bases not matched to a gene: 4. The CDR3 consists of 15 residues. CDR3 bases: TGTGCCAGCAGGTCTAGCGGGAGACCCTACAATGAGCAGTTCTTC. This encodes CASRSSGRPYNEQFF.

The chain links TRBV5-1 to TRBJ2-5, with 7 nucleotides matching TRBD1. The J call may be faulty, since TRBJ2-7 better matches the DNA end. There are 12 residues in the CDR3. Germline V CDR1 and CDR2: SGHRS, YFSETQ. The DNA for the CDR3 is TGCGCCAGCGCAGACAGGGCCCACGAGCAGTACTTC. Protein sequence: CASADRAHEQYF.

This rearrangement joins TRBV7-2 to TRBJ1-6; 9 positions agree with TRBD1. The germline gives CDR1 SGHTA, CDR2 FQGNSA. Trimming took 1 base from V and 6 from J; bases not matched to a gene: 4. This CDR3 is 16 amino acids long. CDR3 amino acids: CASSLEGTGINSPLHF. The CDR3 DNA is TGTGCCAGCAGCTTAGAAGGGACAGGGATTAATTCACCCCTCCACTTT.

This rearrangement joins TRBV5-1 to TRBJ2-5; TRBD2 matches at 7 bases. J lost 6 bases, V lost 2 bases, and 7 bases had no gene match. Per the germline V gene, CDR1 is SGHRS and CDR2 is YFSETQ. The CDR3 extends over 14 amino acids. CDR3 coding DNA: TGCGCCAGCAGCTTAGGTAGCGGGCGACAGACCCAGTACTTC. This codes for CASSLGSGRQTQYF.

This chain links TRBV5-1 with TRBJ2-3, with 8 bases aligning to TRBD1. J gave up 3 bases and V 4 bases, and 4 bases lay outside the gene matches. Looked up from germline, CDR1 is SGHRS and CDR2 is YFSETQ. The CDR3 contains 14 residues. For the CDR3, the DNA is TGCGCCAGCAGCGGCGGGACAGGAACAGATACGCAGTATTTT. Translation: CASSGGTGTDTQYF. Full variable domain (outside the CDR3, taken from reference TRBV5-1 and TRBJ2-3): KAGVTQTPRYLIKTRGQQVTLSCSPISGHRSVSWYQQTPGQGLQFLFEYFSETQRNKGNFPGRFSGRQFSNSRSEMNVSTLELGDSALYLCASSGGTGTDTQYFGPGTRLTVL.

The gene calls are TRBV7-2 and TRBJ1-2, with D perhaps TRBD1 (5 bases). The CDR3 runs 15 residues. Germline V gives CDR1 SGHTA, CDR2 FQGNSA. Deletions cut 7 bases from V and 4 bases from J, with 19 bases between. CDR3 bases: TGTGCCAGCACCCCGGGCAGGGCCCCCGCCTATGGCTACACCTTC. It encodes CASTPGRAPAYGYTF. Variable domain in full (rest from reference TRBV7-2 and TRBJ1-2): GAGVSQSPSNKVTEKGKDVELRCDPISGHTALYWYRQSLGQGLEFLIYFQGNSAPDKSGLPSDRFSAERTGGSVSTLTIQRTQQEDSAVYLCASTPGRAPAYGYTFGSGTRLTVV.

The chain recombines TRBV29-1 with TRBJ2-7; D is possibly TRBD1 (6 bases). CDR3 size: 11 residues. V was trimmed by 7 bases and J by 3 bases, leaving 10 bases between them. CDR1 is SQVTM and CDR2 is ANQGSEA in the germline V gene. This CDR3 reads CSAKQGYEQYF. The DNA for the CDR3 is TGCAGCGCGAAACAGGGCTACGAGCAGTACTTC.

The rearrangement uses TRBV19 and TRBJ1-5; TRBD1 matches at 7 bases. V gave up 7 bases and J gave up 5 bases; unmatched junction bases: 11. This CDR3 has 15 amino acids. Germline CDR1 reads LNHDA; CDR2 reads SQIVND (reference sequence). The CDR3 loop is CASNRVGQGDQPQHF. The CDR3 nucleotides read TGTGCCAGTAACAGAGTGGGGCAGGGGGATCAGCCCCAGCATTTT.

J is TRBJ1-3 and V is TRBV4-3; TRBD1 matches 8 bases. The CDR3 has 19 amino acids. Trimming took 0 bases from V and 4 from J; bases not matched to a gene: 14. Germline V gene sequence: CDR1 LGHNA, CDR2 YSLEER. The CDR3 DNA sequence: TGCGCCAGCAGCCAAGACCCGGGGACAGGATCCTTTAGGGGAAACACCATATATTTT. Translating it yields CASSQDPGTGSFRGNTIYF.